One sample yielded the 21 T cell receptor beta chains listed below, sequenced in a study of T cell responses to AZD1222 COVID-19 vaccine. Assay used: immunoSEQ multiplex PCR; TCRdb lists only in-frame clones, some missing. The sample has 90,000 to 130,000 clones, 65% to 85% seen once. The sample in question was peripheral blood, obtained on day 0 of AZD1222 vaccination. All receptors come from an adult in good health.

This sequence joins TRBV12-5 and TRBJ2-1; a weak D match, TRBD2 (6 bases). CDR3 size: 13 residues. Germline loops: CDR1 LGHNT, CDR2 FRNRAP. V lost 1 base to trimming and J lost 9 bases, with 10 bases between them. The CDR3 loop reads CASGLAAGTEQFF. The DNA of the CDR3 is TGTGCTAGTGGTTTGGCGGCGGGGACTGAGCAGTTCTTC.

The chain couples TRBV4-2 to TRBJ1-4, with TRBD1 matching 7 bases. V was clipped by 4 bases and J by 6 bases; unmatched bases: 14. This CDR3 comprises 17 residues. Germline values: CDR1 LGHNA, CDR2 YNFKEQ. For the CDR3, the DNA is TGTGCCAGCAGCCCCCACTACGCGACAGGGCGGTATGAAAAACTGTTTTTT. This gives the protein CASSPHYATGRYEKLFF.

The V and J genes are TRBV3-1 (or the pseudogene TRBV3-2) and TRBJ2-5; D may match TRBD1 or TRBD2 (5 bases each). Germline CDR1 LGHDT, CDR2 YNNKEL (reference sequence). Between the trimmed V and J ends, which lost 4 bases and 2 bases, there was a span of 14 bases. This CDR3 spans 15 amino acids. CDR3 DNA sequence: TGTGCCAGCAGCCCAGCCGGGACGTATCAAGAGACCCAGTACTTC. It specifies CASSPAGTYQETQYF.

The CDR3 sequence: CASSLPGGGSSYEQYF. CDR3 in DNA: TGCGCCAGCAGCTTGCCCGGCGGGGGCTCCTCCTACGAGCAGTACTTC. The rearrangement joins TRBV5-1 to TRBJ2-7; TRBD2 might be the D (7 bases). Germline assignment: CDR1 SGHRS and CDR2 YFSETQ. This CDR3 comprises 16 residues. Trimming took 1 base from V and 0 from J, leaving 14 bases between them.

The chain is built from TRBV28 and TRBJ2-5; TRBD1 matches at 8 bases. With V trimmed by 8 bases and J by 1 base, 9 bases remained unmatched. Germline-derived CDR1 and CDR2 are MDHEN and SYDVKM. The CDR3 is 15 residues long. As DNA, the CDR3 is TGTGCCAGCCGAACCGGGACAGGTGTCCAAGAGACCCAGTACTTC. Translated: CASRTGTGVQETQYF.

In DNA form, the CDR3 reads TGTGCCAGCAGTTACTCCGACGGGACGTTTGGCTACACCTTC. It specifies CASSYSDGTFGYTF. The J gene is TRBJ1-2, the V gene TRBV6-5, with a possible D match to TRBD1 (5 bases). The CDR3 runs 14 residues. CDR1 is MNHEY, CDR2 SVGAGI, per germline. V lost 0 bases and J 7 bases, leaving 12 bases between the germline ends.

The gene calls are TRBV6-5 and TRBJ1-1; weak D call: TRBD1 (6 bases). Germline loops: CDR1 MNHEY, CDR2 SVGAGI. V lost 8 bases, J lost 3 bases, and 19 bases lay in between. This CDR3 is built from 15 residues. The CDR3 is CASGGPGALDTEAFF. The DNA for the CDR3 is TGTGCCAGCGGAGGCCCGGGGGCCTTGGACACTGAAGCTTTCTTT.

The V gene is TRBV28, the J gene TRBJ2-3; unclear D gene. Looked up from germline, CDR1 is MDHEN and CDR2 is SYDVKM. The CDR3 totals 10 residues. CDR3 in DNA: TGTGCTACCCGATCCGATACGCAGTATTTT. It is translated as CATRSDTQYF.

The sample holds one count of this clone. The same CDR3 arises from other DNA sequences in this sample as well. The CDR3 DNA is TGTGCCAGCAGTCCCGAGGGGGGGTATGGCTACACCTTC. As protein: CASSPEGGYGYTF. The J gene is TRBJ1-2, the V gene TRBV6-5, with a possible D match to TRBD1 (6 bases). CDR3 length: 13 residues. V lost 5 bases and J lost 5, with 12 bases in between. Germline V lookup: CDR1 MNHEY, CDR2 SVGAGI.

This clone occurred a few times. The rearrangement links TRBV7-8 to TRBJ2-7; TRBD2 matches 9 bases. This CDR3 comprises 15 residues. Trimming removed 3 bases from V and 5 bases from J; junction bases left unmatched: 8. Germline CDR1 is SGHVS and CDR2 is FQNEAQ. CDR3 sequence reads: CASSFPASGDHEQYF. The CDR3 DNA sequence: TGTGCCAGCAGCTTCCCCGCTAGCGGGGACCACGAGCAGTACTTC.

V and J are TRBV5-4 and TRBJ2-5; either TRBD1 or TRBD2 may fit D (7 bases each). The V gene lost 4 bases and the J gene lost 9 bases, with 19 bases spanning the gap. The CDR3 consists of 14 residues. The germline V gene encodes CDR1 SGHNT and CDR2 YYREEE (reference sequence). The CDR3 sequence is CASSPGGAGRAQYF. The CDR3 DNA sequence: TGTGCCAGCAGCCCAGGGGGGGCCGGTCGGGCCCAGTACTTC.

The J gene is TRBJ2-7, the V gene TRBV30; the match to TRBD2 covers 8 bases. Germline CDR1 is GTSNPN and CDR2 is SVGIG (reference sequence). Losses at the gene ends were 0 bases for V and 2 bases for J; bases not matched to a gene: 3. This CDR3 has 14 amino acids. This CDR3 reads CAWSVTGGAYEQYF. DNA for the CDR3: TGTGCCTGGAGTGTGACCGGGGGGGCCTACGAGCAGTACTTC.

The chain joins TRBV28 to TRBJ1-2; D possibly corresponds to TRBD1 (5 bases). Germline CDR1 is MDHEN and CDR2 is SYDVKM. V lost 6 bases to trimming and J lost 1 base, with 15 bases between them. The CDR3 is made up of 15 amino acids. The CDR3 bases are TGTGCCAGCAGATCCTCGGGGGGTTTTAACTATGGCTACACCTTC. It encodes CASRSSGGFNYGYTF.

This clone has a handful of counts. This sequence joins TRBV30 and TRBJ1-6; 9 nucleotides match TRBD1. Germline V gene data show CDR1 as GTSNPN and CDR2 as SVGIG (reference sequence). V lost 0 bases and J lost 11; bases outside the gene matches: 8. CDR3 length equals 15 residues. The CDR3 coding sequence is TGTGCCTGGAGTGTATATGTCGGACAGGGGACACCCCTCCACTTT. This codes for CAWSVYVGQGTPLHF.

This rearrangement joins TRBV4-2 to TRBJ2-1; 7 bases match TRBD1. This CDR3 has 15 residues. From germline, CDR1 is LGHNA and CDR2 YNFKEQ. J was trimmed by 7 bases and V by 1 base; bases with no gene match: 7. The CDR3 DNA reads as TGTGCCAGCAGCCAAGTGCGTCAGGGGGATAATGAGCAGTTCTTC. Protein: CASSQVRQGDNEQFF.

J is TRBJ2-7 and V is TRBV27; TRBD2 matches 7 bases. The CDR3 runs to 15 residues. Germline values: CDR1 MNHEY, CDR2 SMNVEV (reference sequence). V lost 2 bases, J lost 5 bases, and 9 bases stayed unmatched. The CDR3 region is CASSLDGGSLHEQYF. The CDR3 bases are TGTGCCAGCAGTTTAGATGGCGGGAGTCTCCACGAGCAGTACTTC.

The chain is built from TRBV27 and TRBJ2-1; D is unclear. Germline assignment: CDR1 MNHEY and CDR2 SMNVEV (reference sequence). The CDR3 consists of 13 residues. V was pared by 2 bases and J by 4 bases, with 6 bases between. CDR3 amino acids: CASSLGLYNEQFF. CDR3 nucleotide sequence: TGTGCCAGCAGTTTAGGCTTATACAATGAGCAGTTCTTC.

V gene TRBV27 combines with J gene TRBJ1-5; D ambiguous. V shed 4 bases and J shed 2 bases, with 9 bases lying between them. This CDR3 region has 14 residues. Germline CDR1 MNHEY, CDR2 SMNVEV (reference sequence). CDR3 nucleotide sequence: TGTGCCAGCAGTTGGAGTTACCGCAATCAGCCCCAGCATTTT. Amino acid sequence: CASSWSYRNQPQHF.

This chain joins TRBV5-4 and TRBJ2-3; perhaps D is TRBD1 or TRBD2 (6 bases each). This CDR3 comprises 15 residues. The V gene's germline CDR1 is SGHNT and CDR2 YYREEE (reference sequence). Trimming left V 4 bases short and J 0 bases short, with 12 bases between. CDR3 residues: CASSEGGTSTDTQYF. CDR3 sequence (DNA): TGTGCCAGCAGCGAAGGGGGGACTAGCACAGATACGCAGTATTTT.

This rearrangement joins TRBV4-1 to TRBJ1-1; D call uncertain. With 4 bases removed from V and 2 bases from J, the gap between germline ends came to 11 bases. CDR1 is MGHRA, CDR2 YSYEKL, per germline. The CDR3 has 14 residues. The CDR3 sequence is CASSPDAGNTEAFF. The DNA for the CDR3 is TGCGCCAGCAGCCCGGACGCGGGAAACACTGAAGCTTTCTTT.

The gene calls are TRBV2 and TRBJ1-1; D is ambiguous. V lost 6 bases and J 9 bases, leaving 11 bases between the germline ends. Germline CDR1 SNHLY, CDR2 FYNNEI. The CDR3 is 11 residues long. The CDR3 DNA reads as TGTGCCAGCAGCCGACAAGACAAAGCTTTCTTT. This gives the protein CASSRQDKAFF.